This TCR beta chain is drawn from a study of vaccination effects on CD4 cells after COVID-19. On this clone itself: Its antigen remains unknown.

Some clones are missing from TCRdb's copy, which holds only in-frame ones; the method was immunoSEQ multiplex PCR. The sample has fewer than 75,000 clones; 75% to 80% are singletons. The ends were cut back, 4 bases at V and 1 base at J, with 7 bases in the middle. Germline V gene lookup returns CDR1 SGHTA and CDR2 FQGNSA. The CDR3 is 14 residues long. Once cultured for roughly nine days, the cells underwent separation to obtain CD4+ T cells. Points from the study as a whole: Late post-vaccination samples showed marked contraction of infection- and vaccine-induced clones.

The TCR was taken from a human donor who received a COVID-19 vaccine. The source material was CD4+ T cells from PBMCs cultured without peptide, sampled before COVID-19 vaccination. The chain uses TRBV7-2 and TRBJ2-2, with a tentative D call TRBD2 (6 bases). The CDR3 spells CASSYGGNTGELFF. The DNA for the CDR3 is TGTGCCAGCAGCTACGGGGGGAACACCGGGGAGCTGTTTTTT. The whole variable domain, filled in from reference TRBV7-2 and TRBJ2-2, reads GAGVSQSPSNKVTEKGKDVELRCDPISGHTALYWYRQSLGQGLEFLIYFQGNSAPDKSGLPSDRFSAERTGGSVSTLTIQRTQQEDSAVYLCASSYGGNTGELFFGEGSRLTVL.